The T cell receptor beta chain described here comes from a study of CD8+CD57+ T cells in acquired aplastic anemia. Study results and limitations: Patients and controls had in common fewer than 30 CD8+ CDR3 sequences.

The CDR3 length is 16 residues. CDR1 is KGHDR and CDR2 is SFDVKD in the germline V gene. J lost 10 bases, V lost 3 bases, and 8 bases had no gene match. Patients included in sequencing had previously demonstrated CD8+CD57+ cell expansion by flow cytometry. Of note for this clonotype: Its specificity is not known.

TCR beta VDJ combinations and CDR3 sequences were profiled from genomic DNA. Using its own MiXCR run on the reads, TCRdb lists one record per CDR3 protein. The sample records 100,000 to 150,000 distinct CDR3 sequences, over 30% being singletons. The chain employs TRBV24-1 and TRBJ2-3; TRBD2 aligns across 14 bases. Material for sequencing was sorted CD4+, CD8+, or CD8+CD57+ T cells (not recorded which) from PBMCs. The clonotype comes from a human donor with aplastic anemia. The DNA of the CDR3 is TGTGCCACCAGTGATCCTGGACTAGCGGGGGGCGTATCGCAGTATTTT. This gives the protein CATSDPGLAGGVSQYF.